These 13 T cell receptor beta chains were sequenced from one sample in a study of blood T cell repertoires in COVID-19. Clones were read by immunoSEQ multiplex PCR, and TCRdb kept only the in-frame ones, dropping some. The table has 80,000 to 100,000 clones, under 85% seen once. The sequenced sample was peripheral blood. These receptors were collected from a man between 65 and 85 years old with acute or convalescent COVID-19.

The gene calls are TRBV25-1 and TRBJ2-5; possible D gene TRBD1, 5 bases. The V end was cut by 1 base, the J end by 5 bases, with 11 bases between. This CDR3 is 14 amino acids long. CDR1 is MGHDK, CDR2 SYGVNS, per germline. The CDR3 is CASSEFKGRETQYF. The CDR3 coding sequence is TGTGCCAGCAGTGAATTCAAGGGGCGGGAGACCCAGTACTTC.

V usage is TRBV7-2 and J usage is TRBJ1-5; 8 bases line up with TRBD1. Germline V gives CDR1 SGHTA, CDR2 FQGNSA. CDR3 length: 16 residues. V was clipped by 3 bases and J by 3 bases; unmatched bases: 7. Here the CDR3 reads CASSFTGGSFNQPQHF. CDR3 DNA sequence: TGTGCCAGCAGCTTTACAGGGGGGTCATTCAATCAGCCCCAGCATTTT.

The J gene is TRBJ1-1, the V gene TRBV5-1; 8 bases line up with TRBD1. Germline CDR1 reads SGHRS; CDR2 reads YFSETQ. The CDR3 consists of 13 residues. V shed 6 bases and J 3 bases; nucleotides not matched to a gene: 4. As DNA, the CDR3 is TGCGCCAGCATGACAGGGGTTGACACTGAAGCTTTCTTT. Its protein is CASMTGVDTEAFF.

The chain recombines TRBV7-2 with TRBJ1-6; D possibly corresponds to TRBD1 (6 bases). CDR3 size: 16 residues. Trimming shortened V by 1 base and J by 7 bases, and 14 bases separated the two germline ends. Germline V lookup: CDR1 SGHTA, CDR2 FQGNSA. CDR3: CASSLGGPGENSPLHF. In DNA, the CDR3 is TGTGCCAGCAGCTTAGGGGGTCCAGGGGAGAATTCACCCCTCCACTTT.

This clone came up a few times. This rearrangement joins TRBV5-1 to TRBJ1-5; 7 positions match TRBD1. The CDR3 is 14 amino acids. Trimming removed 4 bases from V and 5 bases from J; junction bases left unmatched: 6. The germline V gene has CDR1 SGHRS and CDR2 YFSETQ. The DNA for the CDR3 is TGCGCCAGCAGCCTTGGAGGGGGCGATCAGCCCCAGCATTTT. It yields the protein CASSLGGGDQPQHF.

The genes are TRBV18 and TRBJ2-3, with D unclear. The V gene's germline CDR1 is KGHSH and CDR2 LQKENI. Deletions cut 2 bases from V and 0 bases from J, with 6 bases between. The CDR3 runs 14 residues. The CDR3, as DNA: TGTGCCAGCTCACCAGCAGGTAGCACAGATACGCAGTATTTT. Its translation: CASSPAGSTDTQYF.

CDR3 in DNA: TGTGCCAGCAGTTACTCCGCTCTAGCGATACGAAGAAACAATGAGCAGTTCTTC. Translated, it gives CASSYSALAIRRNNEQFF. The chain employs TRBV6-2 or TRBV6-3 and TRBJ2-1; perhaps TRBD2 as D (6 bases). Germline CDR1 is MNHEY and CDR2 is SVGEGT. Between the trimmed V and J ends, which lost 0 bases and 5 bases, there was a span of 20 bases. This CDR3 is 18 amino acids long.

This clone was recorded a few times. The chain uses TRBV7-2 and TRBJ2-1, with 16 bases identical to TRBD2. The germline gives CDR1 SGHTA, CDR2 FQGNSA. V shed 3 bases and J 7 bases; nucleotides not matched to a gene: 6. The CDR3 contains 17 residues. The CDR3 here is CASSLGLAGGLGNEQFF. The CDR3, as DNA: TGTGCCAGCAGCTTGGGACTAGCGGGAGGGCTAGGGAATGAGCAGTTCTTC.

This chain connects TRBV6-4 to TRBJ2-5; weak D call: TRBD2 (6 bases). This CDR3 region has 15 residues. Germline V CDR1 and CDR2: MRHNA, SNTAGT. V shed 0 bases and J shed 5 bases, with 13 bases lying between them. The CDR3 reads CASSDSGGTHETQYF. The DNA for the CDR3 is TGTGCCAGCAGTGACTCAGGAGGGACCCACGAGACCCAGTACTTC.

V gene TRBV7-9 combines with J gene TRBJ1-1, with TRBD1 as a possible D gene (6 bases). The ends were cut back, 4 bases at V and 5 bases at J, with 11 bases in the middle. This CDR3 has 13 residues. The V gene's germline CDR1 is SEHNR and CDR2 FQNEAQ (reference sequence). CDR3 in amino acids: CASSSTGETEAFF. CDR3 nucleotides: TGTGCCAGCAGCTCGACAGGTGAAACTGAAGCTTTCTTT. Complete variable domain (other parts from reference TRBV7-9 and TRBJ1-1): DTGVSQNPRHKITKRGQNVTFRCDPISEHNRLYWYRQTLGQGPEFLTYFQNEAQLEKSRLLSDRFSAERPKGSFSTLEIQRTEQGDSAMYLCASSSTGETEAFFGQGTRLTVV.

This chain uses TRBV29-1 with TRBJ1-5; 7 nucleotides agree with TRBD1. Germline V gene lookup returns CDR1 SQVTM and CDR2 ANQGSEA. J was trimmed by 3 bases and V by 4 bases; bases with no gene match: 15. CDR3 length: 17 amino acids. In DNA form, the CDR3 reads TGCAGCGTTGTGCGGGGGGGGCGACAGGGCTTCAATCAGCCCCAGCATTTT. As protein: CSVVRGGRQGFNQPQHF.

The rearrangement uses TRBV9 and TRBJ2-4; D is unclear. CDR3 size: 13 residues. V lost 0 bases, J lost 7 bases, and 8 bases lay in between. From germline, CDR1 is SGDLS and CDR2 YYNGEE. CDR3 in amino acids: CASSVDSVNIQYF. The CDR3 nucleotides are TGTGCCAGCAGCGTAGATAGTGTGAACATTCAGTACTTC. Full variable domain (remainder filled in from reference TRBV9 and TRBJ2-4): DSGVTQTPKHLITATGQRVTLRCSPRSGDLSVYWYQQSLDQGLQFLIQYYNGEERAKGNILERFSAQQFPDLHSELNLSSLELGDSALYFCASSVDSVNIQYFGAGTRLSVL.

The chain couples TRBV30 to TRBJ2-2; D ambiguous. The CDR3 is 15 residues long. V was shortened by 6 bases and J by 4 bases, with 18 bases between the two germline ends. Looked up from germline, CDR1 is GTSNPN and CDR2 is SVGIG (reference sequence). The CDR3, as DNA: TGTGCCTGTAAAACATCCCCCAGTGGCACCGGGGAGCTGTTTTTT. It yields the protein CACKTSPSGTGELFF.